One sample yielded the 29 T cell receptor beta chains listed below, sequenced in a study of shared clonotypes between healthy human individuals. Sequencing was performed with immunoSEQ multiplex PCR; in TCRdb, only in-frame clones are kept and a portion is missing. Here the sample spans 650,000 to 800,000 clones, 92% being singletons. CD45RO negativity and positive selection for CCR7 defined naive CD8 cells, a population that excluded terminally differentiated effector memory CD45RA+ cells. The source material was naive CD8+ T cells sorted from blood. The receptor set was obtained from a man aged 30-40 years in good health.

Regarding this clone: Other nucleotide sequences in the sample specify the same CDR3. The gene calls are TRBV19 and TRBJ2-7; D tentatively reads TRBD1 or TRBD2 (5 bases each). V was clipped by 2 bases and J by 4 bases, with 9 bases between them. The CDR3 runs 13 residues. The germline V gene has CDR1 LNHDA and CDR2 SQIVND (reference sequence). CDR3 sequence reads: CASSIFEGYEQYF. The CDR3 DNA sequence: TGTGCCAGTAGTATATTTGAGGGGTACGAGCAGTACTTC.

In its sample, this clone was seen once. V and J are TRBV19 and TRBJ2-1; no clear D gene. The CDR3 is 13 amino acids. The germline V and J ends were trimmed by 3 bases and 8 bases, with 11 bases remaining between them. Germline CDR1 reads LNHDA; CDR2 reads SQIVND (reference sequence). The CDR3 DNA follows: TGTGCCAGTAGTATTTCCGTGGCCGATGAGCAGTTCTTC. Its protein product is CASSISVADEQFF.

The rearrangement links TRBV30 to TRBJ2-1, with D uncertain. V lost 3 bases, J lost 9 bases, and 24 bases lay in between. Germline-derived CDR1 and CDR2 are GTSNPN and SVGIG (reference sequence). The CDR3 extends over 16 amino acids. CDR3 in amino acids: CAWSESERRSAGEQFF. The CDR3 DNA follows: TGTGCCTGGAGCGAATCAGAACGAAGATCAGCCGGTGAGCAGTTCTTC.

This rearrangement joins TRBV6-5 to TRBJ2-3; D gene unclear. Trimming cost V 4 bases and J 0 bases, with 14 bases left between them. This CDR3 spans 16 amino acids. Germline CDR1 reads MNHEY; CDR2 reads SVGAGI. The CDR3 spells CASSLYGADSTDTQYF. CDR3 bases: TGTGCCAGCAGTTTATATGGAGCAGATAGCACAGATACGCAGTATTTT.

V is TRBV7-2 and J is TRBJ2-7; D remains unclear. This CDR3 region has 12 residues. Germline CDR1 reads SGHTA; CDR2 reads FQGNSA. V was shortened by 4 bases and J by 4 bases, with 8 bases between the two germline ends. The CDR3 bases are TGTGCCAGCAGCTCAAACGGGTACGAGCAGTACTTC. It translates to CASSSNGYEQYF.

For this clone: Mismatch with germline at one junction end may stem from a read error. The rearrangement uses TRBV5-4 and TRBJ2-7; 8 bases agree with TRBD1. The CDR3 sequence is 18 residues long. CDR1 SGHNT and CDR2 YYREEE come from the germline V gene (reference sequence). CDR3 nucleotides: TGTGCCAGCAGCTTCGGGACAGGTTACCCTCCTTCCTCCCACGAGCAGTACTTC. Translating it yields CASSFGTGYPPSSHEQYF.

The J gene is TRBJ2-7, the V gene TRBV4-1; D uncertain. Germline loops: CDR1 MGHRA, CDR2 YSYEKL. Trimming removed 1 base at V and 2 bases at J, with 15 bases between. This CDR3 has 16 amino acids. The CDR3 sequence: CASSQGVLGKPYEQYF. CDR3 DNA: TGCGCCAGCAGCCAAGGGGTGTTGGGCAAGCCCTACGAGCAGTACTTC.

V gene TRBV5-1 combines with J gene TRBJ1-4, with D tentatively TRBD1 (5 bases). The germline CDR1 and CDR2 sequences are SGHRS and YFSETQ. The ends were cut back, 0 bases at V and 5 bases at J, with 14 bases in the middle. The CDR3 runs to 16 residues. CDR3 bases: TGCGCCAGCAGCTTGGCTGGGGGTGAGATAAATGAAAAACTGTTTTTT. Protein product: CASSLAGGEINEKLFF.

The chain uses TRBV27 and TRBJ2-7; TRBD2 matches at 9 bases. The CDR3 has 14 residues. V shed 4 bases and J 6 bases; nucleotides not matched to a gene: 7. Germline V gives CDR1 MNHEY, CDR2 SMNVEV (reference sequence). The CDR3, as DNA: TGTGCCAGCAGTTCGCCCGGGACTAGCCGCGAGCAGTACTTC. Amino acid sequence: CASSSPGTSREQYF.

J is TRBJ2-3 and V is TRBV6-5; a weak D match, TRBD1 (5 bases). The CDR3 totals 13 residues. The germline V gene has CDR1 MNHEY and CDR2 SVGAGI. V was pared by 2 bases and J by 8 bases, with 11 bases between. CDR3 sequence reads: CASSYARVGTQYF. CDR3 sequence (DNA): TGTGCCAGCAGTTACGCCAGGGTGGGTACGCAGTATTTT.

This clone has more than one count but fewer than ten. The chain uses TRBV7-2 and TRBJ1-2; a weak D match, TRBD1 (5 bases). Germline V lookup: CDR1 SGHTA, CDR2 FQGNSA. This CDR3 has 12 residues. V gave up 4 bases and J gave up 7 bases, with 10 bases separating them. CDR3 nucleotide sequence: TGTGCCAGCAGCTCCAGGGTTTTTGGCTACACCTTC. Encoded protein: CASSSRVFGYTF. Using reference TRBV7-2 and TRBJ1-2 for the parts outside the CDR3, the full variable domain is GAGVSQSPSNKVTEKGKDVELRCDPISGHTALYWYRQSLGQGLEFLIYFQGNSAPDKSGLPSDRFSAERTGGSVSTLTIQRTQQEDSAVYLCASSSRVFGYTFGSGTRLTVV.

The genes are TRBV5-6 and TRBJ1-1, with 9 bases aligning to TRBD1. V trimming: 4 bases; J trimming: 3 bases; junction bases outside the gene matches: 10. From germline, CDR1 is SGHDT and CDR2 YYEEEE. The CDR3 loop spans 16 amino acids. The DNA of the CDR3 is TGTGCCAGCAGCGGACAGGGGATGGTGTCGTACACTGAAGCTTTCTTT. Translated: CASSGQGMVSYTEAFF. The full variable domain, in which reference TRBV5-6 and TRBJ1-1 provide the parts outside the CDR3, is DAGVTQSPTHLIKTRGQQVTLRCSPKSGHDTVSWYQQALGQGPQFIFQYYEEEERQRGNFPDRFSGHQFPNYSSELNVNALLLGDSALYLCASSGQGMVSYTEAFFGQGTRLTVV.

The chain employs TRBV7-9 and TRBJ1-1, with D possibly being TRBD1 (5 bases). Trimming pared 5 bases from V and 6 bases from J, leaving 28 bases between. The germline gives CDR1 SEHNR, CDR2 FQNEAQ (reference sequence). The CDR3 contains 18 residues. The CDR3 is CASSPRSGQGTPKAEAFF. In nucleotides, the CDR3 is TGTGCCAGCAGCCCTCGGAGTGGCCAAGGGACGCCGAAGGCTGAAGCTTTCTTT.

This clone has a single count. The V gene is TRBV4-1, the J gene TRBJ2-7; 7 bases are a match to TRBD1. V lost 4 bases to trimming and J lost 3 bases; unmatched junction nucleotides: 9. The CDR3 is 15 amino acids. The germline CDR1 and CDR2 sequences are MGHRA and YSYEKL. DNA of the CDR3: TGCGCCAGCAGCCTAGGGACAGCCGCAAACTACGAGCAGTACTTC. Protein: CASSLGTAANYEQYF.

CDR3 in amino acids: CASSERAGTRTGELFF. DNA for the CDR3: TGTGCCAGCAGCGAAAGGGCCGGGACACGCACCGGGGAGCTGTTTTTT. The V and J genes are TRBV7-9 and TRBJ2-2; possibly TRBD1 for D (6 bases). Germline assignment: CDR1 SEHNR and CDR2 FQNEAQ (reference sequence). The CDR3 runs 16 residues. The V and J ends lost 5 bases and 4 bases respectively, with 17 bases between them.

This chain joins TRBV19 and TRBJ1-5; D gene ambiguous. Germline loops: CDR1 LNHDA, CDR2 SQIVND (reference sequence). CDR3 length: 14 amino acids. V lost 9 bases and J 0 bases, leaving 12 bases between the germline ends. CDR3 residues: CASADGNSNQPQHF. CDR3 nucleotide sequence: TGTGCCAGCGCTGACGGGAATAGCAATCAGCCCCAGCATTTT.

The CDR3 DNA is TGTGCCAGCAGTCCATGGACAGGGGAAACTGAAAAACTGTTTTTT. Amino acid sequence: CASSPWTGETEKLFF. The chain has TRBV28 and TRBJ1-4, with 9 positions matching TRBD1. V lost 5 bases, J lost 7 bases, and 8 bases stayed unmatched. This CDR3 is 15 amino acids long. Germline assignment: CDR1 MDHEN and CDR2 SYDVKM. Together with reference TRBV28 and TRBJ1-4, the CDR3 gives the full variable domain: DVKVTQSSRYLVKRTGEKVFLECVQDMDHENMFWYRQDPGLGLRLIYFSYDVKMKEKGDIPEGYSVSREKKERFSLILESASTNQTSMYLCASSPWTGETEKLFFGSGTQLSVL.

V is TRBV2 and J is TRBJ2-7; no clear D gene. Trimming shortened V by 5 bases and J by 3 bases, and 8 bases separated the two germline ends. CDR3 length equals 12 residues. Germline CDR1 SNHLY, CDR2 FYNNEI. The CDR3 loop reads CASSPVFYEQYF. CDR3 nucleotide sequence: TGTGCCAGCAGTCCGGTATTCTACGAGCAGTACTTC.

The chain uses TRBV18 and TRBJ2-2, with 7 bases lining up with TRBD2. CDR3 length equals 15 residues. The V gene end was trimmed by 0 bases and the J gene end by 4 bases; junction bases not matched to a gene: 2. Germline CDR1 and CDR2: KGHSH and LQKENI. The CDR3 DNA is TGTGCCAGCTCACCACCTGCGGGAGTCACCGGGGAGCTGTTTTTT. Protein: CASSPPAGVTGELFF.

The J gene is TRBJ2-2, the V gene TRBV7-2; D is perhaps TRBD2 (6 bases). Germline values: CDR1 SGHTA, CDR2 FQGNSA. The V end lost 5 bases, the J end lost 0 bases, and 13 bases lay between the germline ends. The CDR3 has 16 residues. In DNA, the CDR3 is TGTGCCAGCAGCCCTTTGGGGGGACCGAACACCGGGGAGCTGTTTTTT. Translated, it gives CASSPLGGPNTGELFF.

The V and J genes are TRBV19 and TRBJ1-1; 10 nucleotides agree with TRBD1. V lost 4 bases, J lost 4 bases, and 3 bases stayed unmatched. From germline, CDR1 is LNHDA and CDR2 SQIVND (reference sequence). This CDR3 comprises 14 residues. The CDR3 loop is CASSNWTGGTEAFF. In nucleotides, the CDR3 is TGTGCCAGTAGTAACTGGACAGGGGGCACTGAAGCTTTCTTT.

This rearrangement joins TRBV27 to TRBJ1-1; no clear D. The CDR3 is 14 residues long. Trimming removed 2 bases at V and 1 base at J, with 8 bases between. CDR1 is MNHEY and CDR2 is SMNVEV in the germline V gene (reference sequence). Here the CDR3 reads CASSLGAGNTEAFF. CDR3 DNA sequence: TGTGCCAGCAGTTTAGGTGCAGGGAACACTGAAGCTTTCTTT.

The CDR3 loop reads CASSLLLAGGPHEQYF. CDR3 in DNA: TGTGCCAGCAGTTTATTACTAGCGGGAGGGCCCCACGAGCAGTACTTC. The V gene is TRBV27, the J gene TRBJ2-7; 13 bases agree with TRBD2. CDR1 and CDR2 from the germline V gene are MNHEY and SMNVEV (reference sequence). V lost 1 base, J lost 5 bases, and 5 bases stayed unmatched. The CDR3 spans 16 residues.

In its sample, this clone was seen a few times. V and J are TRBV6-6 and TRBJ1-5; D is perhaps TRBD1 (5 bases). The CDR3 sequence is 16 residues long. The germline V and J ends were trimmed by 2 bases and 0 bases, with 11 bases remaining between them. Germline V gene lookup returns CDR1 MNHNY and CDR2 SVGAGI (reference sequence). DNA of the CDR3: TGTGCCAGCAGTTACACCCTGGGGACTAGCAATCAGCCCCAGCATTTT. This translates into CASSYTLGTSNQPQHF.

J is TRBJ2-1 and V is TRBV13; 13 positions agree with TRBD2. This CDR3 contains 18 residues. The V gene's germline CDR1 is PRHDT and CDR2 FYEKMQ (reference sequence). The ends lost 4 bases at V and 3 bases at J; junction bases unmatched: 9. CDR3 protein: CASSSRTSGSYVYNEQFF. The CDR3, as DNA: TGTGCCAGCAGCTCCAGGACTAGCGGGAGTTATGTCTACAATGAGCAGTTCTTC.

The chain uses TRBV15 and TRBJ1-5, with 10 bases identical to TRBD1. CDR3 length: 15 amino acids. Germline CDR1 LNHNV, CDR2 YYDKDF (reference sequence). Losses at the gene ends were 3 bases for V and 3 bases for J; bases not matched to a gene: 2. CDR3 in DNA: TGTGCCACCAGCAGGACAGGGGGCGTCAATCAGCCCCAGCATTTT. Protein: CATSRTGGVNQPQHF.

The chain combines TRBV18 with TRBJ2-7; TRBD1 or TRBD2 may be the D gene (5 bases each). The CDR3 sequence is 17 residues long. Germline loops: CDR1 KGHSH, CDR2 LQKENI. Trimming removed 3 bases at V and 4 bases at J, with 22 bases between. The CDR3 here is CASSPLVRGSSGYEQYF. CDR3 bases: TGTGCCAGCTCACCCCTCGTAAGGGGTTCCTCGGGGTACGAGCAGTACTTC.

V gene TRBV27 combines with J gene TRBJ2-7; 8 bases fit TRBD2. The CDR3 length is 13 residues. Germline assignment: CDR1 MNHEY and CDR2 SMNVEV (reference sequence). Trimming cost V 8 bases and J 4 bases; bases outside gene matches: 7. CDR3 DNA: TGTGCCAGCTCACGAGCGGGAGTATACGAGCAGTACTTC. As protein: CASSRAGVYEQYF.

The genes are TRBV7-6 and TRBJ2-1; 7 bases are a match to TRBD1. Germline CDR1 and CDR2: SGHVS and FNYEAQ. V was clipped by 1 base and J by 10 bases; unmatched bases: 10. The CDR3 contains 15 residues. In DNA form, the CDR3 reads TGTGCCAGCAGCTTAGGAGCTACCGGGACAGAAGAGCAGTTCTTC. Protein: CASSLGATGTEEQFF.